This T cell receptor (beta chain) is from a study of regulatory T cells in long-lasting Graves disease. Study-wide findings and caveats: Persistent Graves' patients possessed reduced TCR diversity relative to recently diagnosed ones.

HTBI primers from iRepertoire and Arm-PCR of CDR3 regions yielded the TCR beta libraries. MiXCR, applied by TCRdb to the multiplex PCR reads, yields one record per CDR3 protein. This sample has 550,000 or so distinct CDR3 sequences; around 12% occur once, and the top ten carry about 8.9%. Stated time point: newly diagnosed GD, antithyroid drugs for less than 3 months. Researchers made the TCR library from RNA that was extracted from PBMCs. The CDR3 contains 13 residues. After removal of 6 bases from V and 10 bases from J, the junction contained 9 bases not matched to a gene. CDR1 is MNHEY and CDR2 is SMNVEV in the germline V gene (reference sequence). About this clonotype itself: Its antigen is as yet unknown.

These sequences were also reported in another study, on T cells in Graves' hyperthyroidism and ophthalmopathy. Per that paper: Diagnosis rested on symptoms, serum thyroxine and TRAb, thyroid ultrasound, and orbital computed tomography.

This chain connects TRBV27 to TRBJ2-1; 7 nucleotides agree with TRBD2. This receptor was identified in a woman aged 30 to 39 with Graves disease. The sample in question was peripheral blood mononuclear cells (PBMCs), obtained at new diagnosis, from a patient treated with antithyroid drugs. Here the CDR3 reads CASSPAGAGEQFF. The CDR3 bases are TGTGCCAGCAGCCCCGCGGGAGCCGGGGAGCAGTTCTTC.